This TCR beta chain originates from a study of T cell changes during pregnancy in multiple sclerosis. Germline trimming cut 3 bases from V and 2 bases from J; bases unmatched to any gene: 2. The CDR3 is made up of 14 amino acids. Germline V gene lookup returns CDR1 MNHNS and CDR2 SASEGT. The table came from immunoSEQ multiplex PCR; TCRdb's copy has only in-frame clones and leaves some out. The table has about 100,000 clones, 92% seen once; the top ten hold 1.9%. The sequences come from peripheral blood, collected after pregnancy. The V gene is TRBV6-1, the J gene TRBJ2-3, with 7 bases identical to TRBD1. The clonotype comes from a female donor with multiple sclerosis, enrolled in a pregnancy study. The CDR3, as DNA: TGTGCCAGCAGTGACAGGGGGTTCACAGATACGCAGTATTTT. It is translated as CASSDRGFTDTQYF.